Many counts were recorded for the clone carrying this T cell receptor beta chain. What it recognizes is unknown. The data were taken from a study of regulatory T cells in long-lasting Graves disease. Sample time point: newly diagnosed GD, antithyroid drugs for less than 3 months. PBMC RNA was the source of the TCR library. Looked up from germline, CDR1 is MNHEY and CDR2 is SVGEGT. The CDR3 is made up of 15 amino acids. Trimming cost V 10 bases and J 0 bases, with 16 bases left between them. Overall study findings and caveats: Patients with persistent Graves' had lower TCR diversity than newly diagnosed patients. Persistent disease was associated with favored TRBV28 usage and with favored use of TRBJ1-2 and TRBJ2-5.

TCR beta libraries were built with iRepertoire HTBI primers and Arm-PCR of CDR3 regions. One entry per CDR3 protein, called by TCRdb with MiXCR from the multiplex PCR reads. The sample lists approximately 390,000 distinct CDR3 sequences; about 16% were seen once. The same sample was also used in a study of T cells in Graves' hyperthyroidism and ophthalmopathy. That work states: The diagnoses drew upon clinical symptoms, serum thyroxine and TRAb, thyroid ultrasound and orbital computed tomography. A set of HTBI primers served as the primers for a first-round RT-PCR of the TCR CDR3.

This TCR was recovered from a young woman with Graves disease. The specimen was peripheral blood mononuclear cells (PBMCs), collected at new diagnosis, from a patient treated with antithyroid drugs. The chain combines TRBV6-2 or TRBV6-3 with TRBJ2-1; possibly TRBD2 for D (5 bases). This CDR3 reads CATRELSSSYNEQFF. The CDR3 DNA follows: TGTGCCACGAGGGAGCTCTCAAGCTCCTACAATGAGCAGTTCTTC.